This T cell receptor beta chain was sequenced during a study of CD8 T cells in Susac syndrome. The V gene's germline CDR1 is KGHDR and CDR2 SFDVKD. The CDR3 has 13 residues. Trimming stripped 4 bases from V and 1 base from J, with 6 bases between. When the RNA was reverse transcribed, random hexamers were used with an input of about 0.5 to 1 ug. The authors amplified TCR beta CDR3 across 54 Vbeta and 13 Jbeta using immunoSEQ multiplex PCR. Via MiXCR, TCRdb re-called the immunoSEQ multiplex PCR reads, giving one row per CDR3 protein. The data show approximately 230,000 distinct CDR3 sequences, roughly 95% seen once.

The TCR was taken from a human donor with multiple sclerosis. The chain employs TRBV24-1 and TRBJ1-1; no clear D gene. Specimen: CD4+ T cells from PBMCs. CDR3 amino acids: CATSDQRNTEAFF. CDR3 in DNA: TGTGCCACCAGTGACCAAAGGAACACTGAAGCTTTCTTT.